This T cell receptor beta chain originates from a study of T cell changes during pregnancy in multiple sclerosis. Trimming cost V 2 bases and J 2 bases, with 10 bases left between them. Looked up from germline, CDR1 is KGHSH and CDR2 is LQKENI. The CDR3 length is 14 residues. Sequencing was performed with immunoSEQ multiplex PCR; in TCRdb, only in-frame clones are kept and a portion is missing. The sample lists about 69,000 clones, 85% to 95% occurring once. The starting material was peripheral blood, obtained in the third trimester of pregnancy. This receptor was taken from a female donor in good health, enrolled as a control in a pregnancy study. The V and J genes are TRBV18 and TRBJ2-7, with D possibly being TRBD2 (6 bases). The DNA for the CDR3 is TGTGCCAGCTCACCAGGGACTGTCCCCTACGAGCAGTACTTC. Encoded protein: CASSPGTVPYEQYF.